These 20 T cell receptor beta chains came from one sample sequenced in a study of cytomegalovirus exposure and HLA in healthy donors. A multiplex PCR was run with 60 Vbeta primers and 13 Jbeta primers. The table came from immunoSEQ multiplex PCR; TCRdb's copy has only in-frame clones and leaves some out. The data hold about 120,000 clones, with about 69% observed a single time. Sequencing was performed on PBMCs. The receptors were sampled from a young woman in good health and CMV-seronegative.

The CDR3 DNA reads as TGTGCCAGCAGCAAATTCTCGGGGAGCTCCTACAATGAGCAGTTCTTC. Translating gives CASSKFSGSSYNEQFF. V and J are TRBV7-3 and TRBJ2-1, with TRBD2 as a possible D gene (5 bases). Germline V gene data show CDR1 as SGHTA and CDR2 as FQGTGA. V was trimmed by 5 bases and J by 0 bases, leaving 14 bases between them. The CDR3 totals 16 residues.

The chain is built from TRBV2 and TRBJ2-5, with D possibly being TRBD1 (6 bases). There are 15 residues in the CDR3. V gave up 7 bases and J gave up 9 bases, with 24 bases separating them. Germline lookup yields CDR1 SNHLY and CDR2 FYNNEI. The CDR3 DNA sequence: TGTGCCAGCATATGGATGGTACAGGGCCGAGGGGCCCAGTACTTC. It encodes CASIWMVQGRGAQYF.

The chain couples TRBV30 to TRBJ2-5; possibly TRBD2 for D (5 bases). The CDR3 totals 12 residues. Trimming stripped 0 bases from V and 5 bases from J, with 7 bases between. Looked up from germline, CDR1 is GTSNPN and CDR2 is SVGIG (reference sequence). CDR3 coding DNA: TGTGCCTGGAGTGTAGTAGCGGAGACCCAGTACTTC. Protein sequence: CAWSVVAETQYF. Full variable domain (missing parts from reference TRBV30 and TRBJ2-5): SQTIHQWPATLVQPVGSPLSLECTVEGTSNPNLYWYRQAAGRGLQLLFYSVGIGQISSEVPQNLSASRPQDRQFILSSKKLLLSDSGFYLCAWSVVAETQYFGPGTRLLVL.

The rearrangement joins TRBV10-3 to TRBJ1-2; no clear D gene. CDR1 and CDR2 from the germline V gene are ENHRY and SYGVKD. CDR3 length: 15 amino acids. The V end lost 10 bases, the J end lost 1 base, and 19 bases lay between the germline ends. CDR3 DNA: TGTGCCACCGAACCAAGAGCGGGGTTTAACTATGGCTACACCTTC. Its protein is CATEPRAGFNYGYTF.

V is TRBV30 and J is TRBJ1-6; D call uncertain. The CDR3 contains 13 residues. Looked up from germline, CDR1 is GTSNPN and CDR2 is SVGIG (reference sequence). V lost 0 bases to trimming and J lost 7 bases, with 7 bases between them. The CDR3 DNA is TGTGCCTGGAGTGTATTGCAGAATTCACCCCTCCACTTT. This encodes CAWSVLQNSPLHF.

The chain links TRBV5-1 to TRBJ1-1, with a tentative D call TRBD1 (5 bases). In germline, CDR1 is SGHRS, CDR2 YFSETQ. There are 13 residues in the CDR3. Trimming left V 5 bases short and J 1 base short, with 9 bases between. The CDR3 sequence is CASRPQGNTEAFF. The CDR3 coding sequence is TGCGCCAGCAGGCCTCAGGGGAACACTGAAGCTTTCTTT.

This sequence joins TRBV5-1 and TRBJ2-6; 9 positions agree with TRBD1. Per germline, CDR1 SGHRS and CDR2 YFSETQ. V shed 4 bases and J 0 bases; nucleotides not matched to a gene: 20. This CDR3 is built from 22 residues. CDR3 protein: CASSPERIGTGLLYSGANVLTF. CDR3 coding DNA: TGCGCCAGCAGCCCCGAGCGAATCGGGACAGGGCTTCTTTACTCTGGGGCCAACGTCCTGACTTTC.

The rearrangement joins TRBV30 to TRBJ2-2, with D perhaps TRBD2 (6 bases). Germline values: CDR1 GTSNPN, CDR2 SVGIG (reference sequence). Trimming left V 2 bases short and J 5 bases short, with 15 bases between. The CDR3 is 15 residues long. The CDR3 here is CAWSSRARGTGELFF. In DNA form, the CDR3 reads TGTGCCTGGAGTTCTCGGGCCCGGGGGACCGGGGAGCTGTTTTTT. The whole variable domain, remainder taken from reference TRBV30 and TRBJ2-2, is SQTIHQWPATLVQPVGSPLSLECTVEGTSNPNLYWYRQAAGRGLQLLFYSVGIGQISSEVPQNLSASRPQDRQFILSSKKLLLSDSGFYLCAWSSRARGTGELFFGEGSRLTVL.

This clone was counted between two and nine times. At one of its ends the junction is not consistent with the germline gene, which may arise from a read error. The same CDR3 arises from other DNA sequences in this sample as well. The chain recombines TRBV7-7 with TRBJ1-6; the D is unclear. The CDR3 has 13 amino acids. CDR1 is SSHAT, CDR2 FNYEAQ, per germline (reference sequence). CDR3 region: CASSPRIDSPLHF. Here the CDR3 DNA reads TGTGCTAGCAGCCCGAGGATAGATTCCCCCCTCCACTTT.

Only one count was recorded for this clone. The rearrangement joins TRBV2 to TRBJ2-7, with D possibly TRBD2 on 6 matching bases. V was pared by 4 bases and J by 6 bases, with 7 bases between. The CDR3 totals 11 residues. The germline CDR1 and CDR2 sequences are SNHLY and FYNNEI. The CDR3 reads CASSGRGEQYF. The CDR3 nucleotides are TGTGCCAGCAGTGGGAGGGGCGAGCAGTACTTC.

The rearrangement links TRBV27 to TRBJ2-2; maybe TRBD1 (5 bases). The CDR3 runs to 13 residues. Per the germline V gene, CDR1 is MNHEY and CDR2 is SMNVEV (reference sequence). The germline V and J ends were trimmed by 6 bases and 6 bases, with 11 bases remaining between them. This CDR3 reads CASSVEGAGELFF. The CDR3 DNA is TGTGCCAGCAGCGTTGAAGGGGCCGGGGAGCTGTTTTTT.

V and J are TRBV6-1 and TRBJ1-2; a possible D gene is TRBD1 (5 bases). Trimming took off 6 bases at V and 0 bases at J, with 17 bases between the two ends. The germline V gene has CDR1 MNHNS and CDR2 SASEGT. The CDR3 runs to 16 residues. For the CDR3, the DNA is TGTGCCAGCAGAGAACAGACAGTGCCAGCTAACTATGGCTACACCTTC. Protein product: CASREQTVPANYGYTF.

The gene calls are TRBV5-4 and TRBJ2-7, with 10 bases fitting TRBD1. In germline, CDR1 is SGHNT, CDR2 YYREEE (reference sequence). The CDR3 consists of 18 residues. Trimming removed 2 bases from V and 7 bases from J; junction bases left unmatched: 18. CDR3 protein: CASSFQGQGPLRGGEQYF. Here the CDR3 DNA reads TGTGCCAGCAGCTTTCAGGGACAGGGGCCGCTTAGGGGGGGGGAGCAGTACTTC.

V usage is TRBV5-6 and J usage is TRBJ1-2, with TRBD1 matching 7 bases. This CDR3 comprises 14 residues. In germline, CDR1 is SGHDT, CDR2 YYEEEE. With V trimmed by 4 bases and J by 1 base, 4 bases remained unmatched. The CDR3 nucleotides read TGTGCCAGCAGCCCGACAGGGAGTAACTATGGCTACACCTTC. This codes for CASSPTGSNYGYTF.

The gene calls are TRBV6-1 and TRBJ1-4; D is unclear. The germline gives CDR1 MNHNS, CDR2 SASEGT. The germline V and J ends were trimmed by 0 bases and 5 bases, with 16 bases remaining between them. The CDR3 is 17 residues long. CDR3 nucleotides: TGTGCCAGCAGTGAAGCAGCACAGTCCTTTGGGAATGAAAAACTGTTTTTT. It specifies CASSEAAQSFGNEKLFF.

The gene calls are TRBV6-5 and TRBJ1-1, with 10 bases lining up with TRBD1. The CDR3 extends over 15 amino acids. Per the germline V gene, CDR1 is MNHEY and CDR2 is SVGAGI. Trimming took 6 bases from V and 5 from J; bases not matched to a gene: 9. The CDR3 DNA reads TGTGCCAGCAGCCGGGACAGGGGTGTTCGGACTGAAGCTTTCTTT. Encoded protein: CASSRDRGVRTEAFF.

This CDR3 reads CASSFGIRTAYNTGELFF. CDR3 DNA sequence: TGTGCCAGCAGTTTTGGGATCAGGACAGCGTACAACACCGGGGAGCTGTTTTTT. This sequence joins TRBV27 and TRBJ2-2, with D possibly TRBD1 on 6 matching bases. Germline V gene lookup returns CDR1 MNHEY and CDR2 SMNVEV (reference sequence). V lost 3 bases, J lost 2 bases, and 19 bases lay in between. The CDR3 contains 18 residues.

V is TRBV6-5 and J is TRBJ1-2, with a possible D match to TRBD1 (5 bases). Per the germline V gene, CDR1 is MNHEY and CDR2 is SVGAGI. Trimming pared 0 bases from V and 4 bases from J, leaving 12 bases between. This CDR3 has 15 residues. The CDR3 is CASSYSPGGSYGYTF. As DNA, the CDR3 is TGTGCCAGCAGTTACTCGCCCGGGGGGTCCTATGGCTACACCTTC.

V and J are TRBV6-1 and TRBJ2-7; D might be TRBD2 (6 bases). The V gene lost 3 bases and the J gene lost 2 bases, with 8 bases spanning the gap. This CDR3 is built from 13 residues. The germline CDR1 and CDR2 sequences are MNHNS and SASEGT. The CDR3 region is CASSEERAYEQYF. The CDR3 DNA sequence: TGTGCCAGCAGTGAGGAGCGGGCCTACGAGCAGTACTTC.

The chain uses TRBV9 and TRBJ1-4, with D uncertain. The V end was cut by 0 bases, the J end by 12 bases, with 15 bases between. Germline V gives CDR1 SGDLS, CDR2 YYNGEE. The CDR3 loop spans 14 amino acids. CDR3 bases: TGTGCCAGCAGCGTAGATGACGGCGGGTCTGAACTGTTTTTT. Translated, it gives CASSVDDGGSELFF.